Listed below are T cell receptor beta chains from one sample, sequenced in a study of blood T cell repertoires in COVID-19. Clones were read by immunoSEQ multiplex PCR, and TCRdb kept only the in-frame ones, dropping some. Of under 150,000 clones listed, about 80% are singletons. Sequencing input: peripheral blood. All receptors derive from a middle-aged man with active or convalescent COVID-19. The conserved cysteine and the conserved F or W are not part of the CDR3 here.

J gene,V gene,CDR3 length,CDR3 protein
TRBJ1-6,TRBV18,15,ASSPFQGSSYNSPLH
TRBJ2-7,TRBV7-9,12,ASSPGTGNYEQY
TRBJ1-5,TRBV6-6,14,ASSHTQGRPNQPQH
TRBJ2-7,TRBV5-1,14,ASSLVKTSDPYEQY
TRBJ2-3,TRBV7-3,12,ASSGSGGRDTQY
TRBJ2-7,TRBV6-2/TRBV6-3,12,ASSQSSGAHEQY
TRBJ1-3,TRBV11-2,13,ASSLNTMRGNTIY
TRBJ2-5,TRBV3-1/TRBV3-2,14,ASSQHSGGALETQY
TRBJ2-5,TRBV27,13,ASHGGAQSRETQY
TRBJ1-5,TRBV5-1,15,ASSLGSTVGSNQPQH
TRBJ1-2,TRBV3-1/TRBV3-2,11,ASSQRQGSGYT
TRBJ1-2,TRBV4-3,14,ASSQDRGTAAYGYT
TRBJ1-3,TRBV5-4,11,ASSLQGTDTIY
TRBJ1-1,TRBV11-2,12,ASSAQGGYTEAF
TRBJ2-7,TRBV5-5,11,ASSLDSIYEQY
TRBJ1-1,TRBV3-1/TRBV3-2,12,ASNRQGANTEAF
TRBJ2-7,TRBV25-1,14,ASSGTTTGRPYEQY
TRBJ1-2,TRBV30,9,AWTFGQVYT
TRBJ2-7,TRBV7-2,12,ASSLAPSTYEQY
TRBJ1-2,TRBV9,11,ASSAGQGLGYT
TRBJ1-3,TRBV19,14,ASSIYGTQKGNTIY
TRBJ2-3,TRBV19,15,ASSILSAGREADTQY
TRBJ2-1,TRBV6-2/TRBV6-3,10,ASSLTGQSMF
TRBJ2-5,TRBV2,13,ASRADRAGKETQY
TRBJ1-1,TRBV30,13,AWSPGTGGFTEAF
TRBJ1-2,TRBV9,12,ASSVGSGGYGYT
TRBJ2-2,TRBV5-6,14,ASSLVGQGATGELF
TRBJ2-3,TRBV11-1,14,ASSPLGRGLGDTQY
TRBJ2-1,TRBV30,12,AWSVRGVEDEQF
TRBJ2-7,TRBV27,12,ASSFDRGIGEQY
TRBJ1-5,TRBV19,16,ASSRTRGGDHSNQPQH
TRBJ2-7,TRBV10-3,10,ATQTAGYEQY